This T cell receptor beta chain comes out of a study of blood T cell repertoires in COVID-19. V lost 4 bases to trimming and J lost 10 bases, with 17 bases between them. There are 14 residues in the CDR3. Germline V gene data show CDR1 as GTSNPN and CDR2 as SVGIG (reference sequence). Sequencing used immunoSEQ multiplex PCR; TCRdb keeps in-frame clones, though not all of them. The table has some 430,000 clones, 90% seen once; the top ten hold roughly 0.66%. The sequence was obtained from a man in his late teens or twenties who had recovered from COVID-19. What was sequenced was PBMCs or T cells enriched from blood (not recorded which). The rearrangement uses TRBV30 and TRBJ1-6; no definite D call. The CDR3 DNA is TGTGCCTGGACCCCGGGCGTCGGAGGGTCACCCCTCCACTTT. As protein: CAWTPGVGGSPLHF.